The clone carrying this T cell receptor beta chain turned up a few times. What it recognizes is unknown. Full-length variable regions came from constant-region reverse primers plus semi-nested Nested Universal Primer A PCR. Each CDR3 protein gets one entry after TCRdb re-called the 5' RACE reads with MiXCR. The top ten hold more than 3% of the sample, which has about 57,000 distinct CDR3 sequences, more than 25% seen once. General study results and limits: Greatest tumor Treg TCR overlap was with tumor naive CD4+ cells. The TCR gene usage of tumor memory CD4+ T cells clustered together with blood and lymph node memory CD4+ cells and with lymph node naive CD4+ cells.

The CDR3 covers 12 residues. Trimming cost V 6 bases and J 6 bases, with 11 bases left between them. What was sequenced was tumor-infiltrating memory CD4+ T cells sorted from the breast tumor. Subset: memory CD4+ T cells, CD4+CD45RO+CD25-. The clonotype comes from a female donor with breast cancer. The V gene is TRBV12-3 or TRBV12-4, the J gene TRBJ1-2; unclear D gene. The CDR3 here is CASSSLSDGYTF. CDR3 nucleotides: TGTGCCAGCAGCTCCCTATCGGATGGCTACACCTTC.